The sequence of this T cell receptor (beta chain) was determined in a study of shared clonotypes between healthy human individuals. The wider study: Two women and a few men aged 18 to 49 made up the donors. Each donor had three CD4 naive, three CD4 memory, two CD8 naive and one CD8 memory plate.

The V gene's germline CDR1 is LGHNA and CDR2 YNFKEQ. The trim removed 0 bases at V and 5 bases at J, leaving 16 bases unmatched. The CDR3 extends over 19 amino acids. The assay used deep level. Sequencing was performed with immunoSEQ multiplex PCR; in TCRdb, only in-frame clones are kept and a portion is missing. The table shows roughly 640,000 clones, with around 97% occurring only once. About this clone: Its antigen is still unknown.

Points from the study as a whole: Lower generation probabilities were found for non-shared clonotypes than for those shared by all four donors.

The rearrangement links TRBV4-2 to TRBJ2-1, with 7 bases lining up with TRBD2. Sequenced input: naive CD4+ T cells sorted from blood. As for subset: CD45RA+ positively selected. This clonotype originated in a woman aged 25 to 39 in good health. The CDR3 DNA reads as TGTGCCAGCAGCCAAGATTTATGGTTCGCGGCGGGAGTGCACAATGAGCAGTTCTTC. Translating gives CASSQDLWFAAGVHNEQFF.